The 17 T cell receptor beta chains presented below share a single source sample, sequenced in a study of T cell responses to AZD1222 COVID-19 vaccine. Sequenced by immunoSEQ multiplex PCR; TCRdb stores in-frame clones only, minus some. The data contain 90,000 to 150,000 clones, around 93% of them singletons. The sample consisted of peripheral blood, taken 28 days after the second AZD1222 dose. The origin of the receptors is an adult who received the AZD1222 COVID-19 vaccine.

The chain joins TRBV6-5 to TRBJ2-1; D remains unclear. CDR1 is MNHEY and CDR2 is SVGAGI in the germline V gene. The CDR3 length is 11 residues. The V gene lost 6 bases and the J gene lost 4 bases, with 4 bases spanning the gap. CDR3 residues: CASRAYNEQFF. CDR3 DNA sequence: TGTGCCAGCAGGGCGTACAATGAGCAGTTCTTC.

V is TRBV2 and J is TRBJ1-1; D unresolved. This CDR3 contains 14 residues. Germline lookup yields CDR1 SNHLY and CDR2 FYNNEI. The V end lost 5 bases, the J end lost 10 bases, and 20 bases lay between the germline ends. The CDR3: CASSYQVGGKGAFF. CDR3 bases: TGTGCCAGCAGTTATCAAGTAGGAGGGAAGGGAGCTTTCTTT. The complete variable domain, with remaining parts taken from reference TRBV2 and TRBJ1-1, reads EPEVTQTPSHQVTQMGQEVILRCVPISNHLYFYWYRQILGQKVEFLVSFYNNEISEKSEIFDDQFSVERPDGSNFTLKIRSTKLEDSAMYFCASSYQVGGKGAFFGQGTRLTVV.

This chain connects TRBV5-1 to TRBJ2-2; 10 nucleotides match TRBD2. Germline V lookup: CDR1 SGHRS, CDR2 YFSETQ. This CDR3 comprises 16 residues. V lost 0 bases, J lost 6 bases, and 5 bases stayed unmatched. The CDR3 reads CASSLDLAGEPGELFF. The CDR3 nucleotides are TGCGCCAGCAGCTTGGATCTAGCGGGAGAGCCCGGGGAGCTGTTTTTT.

The CDR3, as DNA: TGTGCCAGCAGCATGCGACTAGCGGGGGACGGTGAGCAGTTCTTC. This sequence encodes CASSMRLAGDGEQFF. The chain carries TRBV9 and TRBJ2-1; TRBD2 aligns across 12 bases. The trim removed 4 bases at V and 9 bases at J, leaving 8 bases unmatched. The germline V gene encodes CDR1 SGDLS and CDR2 YYNGEE. This CDR3 has 15 residues.

The chain recombines TRBV6-5 with TRBJ1-5, with a tentative D call TRBD1 (5 bases). The V end lost 8 bases, the J end lost 0 bases, and 11 bases lay between the germline ends. The CDR3 spans 14 residues. Germline CDR1 is MNHEY and CDR2 is SVGAGI. DNA for the CDR3: TGTGCCAGCCGACAGTTGTATAGCAATCAGCCCCAGCATTTT. Encoded protein: CASRQLYSNQPQHF.

The chain links TRBV24-1 to TRBJ1-5; D is uncertain. This CDR3 has 15 residues. The germline V gene has CDR1 KGHDR and CDR2 SFDVKD. V was pared by 2 bases and J by 7 bases, with 14 bases between. In nucleotides, the CDR3 is TGTGCCACCAGTGATTCCGACTTTGGCGGCCAGCCCCAGCATTTT. Amino acid sequence: CATSDSDFGGQPQHF.

Written as DNA, the CDR3 is TGTGCCAGCAGTCCGAATTTCGGGGGCAGGAGCAATCAGCCCCAGCATTTT. It codes for CASSPNFGGRSNQPQHF. The rearrangement links TRBV6-6 to TRBJ1-5; a possible D gene is TRBD1 (6 bases). The CDR3 is made up of 17 amino acids. V was clipped by 5 bases and J by 1 base, with 18 bases between them. Germline assignment: CDR1 MNHNY and CDR2 SVGAGI (reference sequence).

The chain employs TRBV9 and TRBJ2-7, with D hard to call. Germline V gene sequence: CDR1 SGDLS, CDR2 YYNGEE. The CDR3 contains 15 residues. The V gene lost 1 base and the J gene lost 0 bases, with 11 bases spanning the gap. CDR3 in amino acids: CASSVSGSTSYEQYF. CDR3 in DNA: TGTGCCAGCAGCGTATCTGGGTCCACCTCCTACGAGCAGTACTTC. Using reference TRBV9 and TRBJ2-7 for the parts outside the CDR3, the full variable domain is DSGVTQTPKHLITATGQRVTLRCSPRSGDLSVYWYQQSLDQGLQFLIQYYNGEERAKGNILERFSAQQFPDLHSELNLSSLELGDSALYFCASSVSGSTSYEQYFGPGTRLTVT.

V and J are TRBV9 and TRBJ1-4, with 12 bases lining up with TRBD1. The germline V gene encodes CDR1 SGDLS and CDR2 YYNGEE. V trimming: 0 bases; J trimming: 7 bases; junction bases outside the gene matches: 10. The length of the CDR3 is 18 residues. CDR3 in amino acids: CASSVVGTGGFLPEKLFF. The CDR3 DNA follows: TGTGCCAGCAGCGTAGTTGGGACAGGGGGCTTTCTTCCTGAAAAACTGTTTTTT.

This clone has only one observation. The chain has TRBV7-9 and TRBJ2-5; D might be TRBD1 (5 bases). The CDR3 is 13 residues long. Germline CDR1 is SEHNR and CDR2 is FQNEAQ (reference sequence). V was trimmed by 11 bases and J by 7 bases, leaving 20 bases between them. CDR3 sequence (DNA): TGTGCCCGCCACTTGGGGCCCGACGGGACCCAGTACTTC. This translates into CARHLGPDGTQYF.

The chain has TRBV4-2 and TRBJ2-5; 13 bases fit TRBD2. This CDR3 has 18 amino acids. Germline values: CDR1 LGHNA, CDR2 YNFKEQ. Losses at the gene ends were 4 bases for V and 4 bases for J; bases not matched to a gene: 12. CDR3 region: CASSPGGLAGVAGETQYF. The CDR3 bases are TGTGCCAGCAGCCCGGGAGGACTAGCGGGAGTAGCGGGAGAGACCCAGTACTTC.

The chain links TRBV18 to TRBJ1-2, with D perhaps TRBD1 (5 bases). This CDR3 contains 15 residues. Germline CDR1 KGHSH, CDR2 LQKENI. Trimming cost V 6 bases and J 0 bases, with 14 bases left between them. The CDR3 loop is CASSPTTVTNYGYTF. Here the CDR3 DNA reads TGTGCCAGCTCCCCTACGACAGTTACTAACTATGGCTACACCTTC.

This rearrangement joins TRBV5-1 to TRBJ1-5, with TRBD1 identical over 7 bases. The CDR3 length is 17 residues. The V and J ends lost 4 bases and 4 bases, in that order; junction bases with no gene match: 14. Germline values: CDR1 SGHRS, CDR2 YFSETQ. The CDR3 DNA sequence: TGCGCCAGCAGCCCCACCACCGGGACAGAGTTAAATCAGCCCCAGCATTTT. This codes for CASSPTTGTELNQPQHF.

V usage is TRBV5-6 and J usage is TRBJ2-7; weak D call: TRBD2 (6 bases). The CDR3 sequence is 17 residues long. Per the germline V gene, CDR1 is SGHDT and CDR2 is YYEEEE. Trimming pared 6 bases from V and 5 bases from J, leaving 27 bases between. Here the CDR3 reads CASTPLGAGSQSNEQYF. In DNA form, the CDR3 reads TGTGCCAGCACCCCTTTGGGCGCGGGGTCGCAGTCCAACGAGCAGTACTTC.

The J gene is TRBJ1-1, the V gene TRBV5-6, with D possibly TRBD1 on 5 matching bases. The CDR3 is made up of 13 amino acids. V was shortened by 3 bases and J by 3 bases, with 9 bases between the two germline ends. Germline values: CDR1 SGHDT, CDR2 YYEEEE. CDR3 in DNA: TGTGCCAGCAGCTGGACGGGGGACACTGAAGCTTTCTTT. This codes for CASSWTGDTEAFF.

The chain recombines TRBV3-1 (or the pseudogene TRBV3-2) with TRBJ1-2, with D unclear. Germline assignment: CDR1 LGHDT and CDR2 YNNKEL (reference sequence). This CDR3 contains 17 residues. V gave up 1 base and J gave up 3 bases, with 18 bases separating them. CDR3 sequence (DNA): TGTGCCAGCAGCCAAGCAACTTTGGACGCCTGGCACTATGGCTACACCTTC. This gives the protein CASSQATLDAWHYGYTF.

CDR3 sequence (DNA): TGTGCCAGTAGTGACCAAGGACAGGGGGGAAATGAAAAACTGTTTTTT. Translating it yields CASSDQGQGGNEKLFF. The chain couples TRBV19 to TRBJ1-4; TRBD1 matches at 10 bases. The length of the CDR3 is 16 residues. J lost 5 bases, V lost 5 bases, and 8 bases had no gene match. Germline V CDR1 and CDR2: LNHDA, SQIVND (reference sequence).